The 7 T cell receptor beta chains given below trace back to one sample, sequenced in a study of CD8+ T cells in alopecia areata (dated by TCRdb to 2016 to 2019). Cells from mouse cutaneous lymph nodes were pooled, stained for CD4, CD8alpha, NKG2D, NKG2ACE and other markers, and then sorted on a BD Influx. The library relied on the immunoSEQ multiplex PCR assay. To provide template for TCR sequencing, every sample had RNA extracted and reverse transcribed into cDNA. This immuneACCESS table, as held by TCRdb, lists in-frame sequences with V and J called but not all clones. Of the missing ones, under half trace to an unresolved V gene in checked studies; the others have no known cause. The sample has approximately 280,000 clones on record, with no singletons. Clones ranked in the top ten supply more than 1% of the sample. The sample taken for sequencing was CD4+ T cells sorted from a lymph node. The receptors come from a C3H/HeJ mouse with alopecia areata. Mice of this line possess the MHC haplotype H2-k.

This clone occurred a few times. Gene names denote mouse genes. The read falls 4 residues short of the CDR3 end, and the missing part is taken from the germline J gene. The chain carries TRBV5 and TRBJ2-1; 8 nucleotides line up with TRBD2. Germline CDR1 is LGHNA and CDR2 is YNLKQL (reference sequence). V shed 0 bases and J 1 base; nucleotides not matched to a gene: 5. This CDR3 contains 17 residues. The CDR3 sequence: CASSQDLWTGNYAEQFF. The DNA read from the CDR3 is TGTGCCAGCAGCCAAGATCTCTGGACTGGGAACTATGCT.

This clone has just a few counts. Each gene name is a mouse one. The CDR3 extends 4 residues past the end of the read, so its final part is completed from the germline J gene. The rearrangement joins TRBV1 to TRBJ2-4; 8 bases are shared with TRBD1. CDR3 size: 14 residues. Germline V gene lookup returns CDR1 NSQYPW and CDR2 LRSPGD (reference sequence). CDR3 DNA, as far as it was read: TGCACCTGCAGTGCTCCGGGACAGGAAAAC. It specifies CTCSAPGQEN. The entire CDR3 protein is CTCSAPGQENTLYF.

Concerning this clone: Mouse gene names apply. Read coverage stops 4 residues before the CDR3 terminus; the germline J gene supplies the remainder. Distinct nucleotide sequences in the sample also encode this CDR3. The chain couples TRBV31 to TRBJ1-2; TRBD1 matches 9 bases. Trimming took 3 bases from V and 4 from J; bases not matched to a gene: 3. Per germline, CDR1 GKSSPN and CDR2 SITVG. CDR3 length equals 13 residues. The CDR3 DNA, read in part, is TGTGCCTGGAGACAGGGGGCAGGCTCC. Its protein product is CAWRQGAGS. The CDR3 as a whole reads CAWRQGAGSDYTF.

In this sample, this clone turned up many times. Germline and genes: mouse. The CDR3 DNA, read in part, is TGTGCCAGCAGTGATTCAGGGGTAGAC. Protein product: CASSDSGVD. The entire CDR3 sequence reads CASSDSGVDTQYF. This chain links TRBV13-3 with TRBJ2-5; D might be TRBD1 (6 bases). The read ends 4 residues early relative to the CDR3; the germline J gene fills the gap. This CDR3 contains 13 residues. CDR1 is NNHDY and CDR2 is SYVADS in the germline V gene.

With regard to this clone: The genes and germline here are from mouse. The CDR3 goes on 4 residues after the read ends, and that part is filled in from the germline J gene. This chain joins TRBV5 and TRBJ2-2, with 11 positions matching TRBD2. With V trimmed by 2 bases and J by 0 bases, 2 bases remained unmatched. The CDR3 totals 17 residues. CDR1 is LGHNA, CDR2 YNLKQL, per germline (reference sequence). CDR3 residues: CASSQRDWGSNTGQLYF. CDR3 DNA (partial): TGTGCCAGCAGCCAAAGGGACTGGGGGTCAAACACCGGG.

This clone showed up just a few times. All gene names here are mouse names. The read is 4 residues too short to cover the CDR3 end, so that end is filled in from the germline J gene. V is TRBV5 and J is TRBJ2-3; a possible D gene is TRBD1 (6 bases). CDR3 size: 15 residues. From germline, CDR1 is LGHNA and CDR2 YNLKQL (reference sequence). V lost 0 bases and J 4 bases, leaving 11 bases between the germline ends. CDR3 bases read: TGTGCCAGCAGCCAAGATGCCACAGGGACAGAA. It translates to CASSQDATGTE. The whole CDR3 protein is CASSQDATGTETLYF.

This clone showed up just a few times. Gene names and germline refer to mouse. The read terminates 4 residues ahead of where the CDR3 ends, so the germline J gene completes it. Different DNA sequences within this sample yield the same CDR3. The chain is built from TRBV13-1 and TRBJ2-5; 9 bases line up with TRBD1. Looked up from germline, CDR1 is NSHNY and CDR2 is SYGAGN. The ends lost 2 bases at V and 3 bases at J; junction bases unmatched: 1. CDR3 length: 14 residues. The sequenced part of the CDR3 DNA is TGTGCCAGCAGTGAACAGGGGGCTCAAGAC. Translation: CASSEQGAQD. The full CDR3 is CASSEQGAQDTQYF.